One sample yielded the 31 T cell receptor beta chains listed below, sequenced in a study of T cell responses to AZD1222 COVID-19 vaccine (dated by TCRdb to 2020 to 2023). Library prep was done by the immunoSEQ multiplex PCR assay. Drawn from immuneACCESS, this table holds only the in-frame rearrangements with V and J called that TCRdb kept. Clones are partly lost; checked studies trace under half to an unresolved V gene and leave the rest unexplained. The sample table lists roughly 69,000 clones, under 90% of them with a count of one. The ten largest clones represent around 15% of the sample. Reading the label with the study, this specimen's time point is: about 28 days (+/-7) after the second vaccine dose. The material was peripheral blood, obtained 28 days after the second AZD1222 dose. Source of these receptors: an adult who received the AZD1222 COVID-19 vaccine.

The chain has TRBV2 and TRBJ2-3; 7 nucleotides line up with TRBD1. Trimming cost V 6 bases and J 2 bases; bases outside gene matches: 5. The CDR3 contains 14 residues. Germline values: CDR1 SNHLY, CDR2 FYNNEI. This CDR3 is CASRRDSLTDTQYF. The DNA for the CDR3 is TGTGCCAGCAGGAGGGACAGCCTCACAGATACGCAGTATTTT.

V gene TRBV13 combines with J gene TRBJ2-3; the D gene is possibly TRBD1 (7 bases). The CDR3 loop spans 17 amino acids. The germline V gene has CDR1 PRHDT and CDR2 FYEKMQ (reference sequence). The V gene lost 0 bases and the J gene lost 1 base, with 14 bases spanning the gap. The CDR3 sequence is CASSLGRGAGGTDTQYF. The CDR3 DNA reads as TGTGCCAGCAGCTTAGGCAGGGGGGCCGGAGGCACAGATACGCAGTATTTT. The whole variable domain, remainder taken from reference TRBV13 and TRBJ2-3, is AAGVIQSPRHLIKEKRETATLKCYPIPRHDTVYWYQQGPGQDPQFLISFYEKMQSDKGSIPDRFSAQQFSDYHSELNMSSLELGDSALYFCASSLGRGAGGTDTQYFGPGTRLTVL.

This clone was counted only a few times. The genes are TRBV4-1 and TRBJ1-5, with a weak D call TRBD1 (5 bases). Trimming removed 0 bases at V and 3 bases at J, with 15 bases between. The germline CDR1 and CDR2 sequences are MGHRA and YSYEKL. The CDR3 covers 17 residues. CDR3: CASSQESYRSFNQPQHF. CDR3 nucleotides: TGCGCCAGCAGCCAAGAATCGTACAGGAGCTTCAATCAGCCCCAGCATTTT.

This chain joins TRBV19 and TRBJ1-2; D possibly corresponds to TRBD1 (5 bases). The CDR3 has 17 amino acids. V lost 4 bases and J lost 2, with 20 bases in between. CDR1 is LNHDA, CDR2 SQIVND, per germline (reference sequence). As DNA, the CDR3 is TGTGCCAGTAGTAACTCAGTGGGACTAACTACCAACTATGGCTACACCTTC. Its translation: CASSNSVGLTTNYGYTF.

The CDR3 loop reads CASSPDRRGSDTQYF. CDR3 DNA: TGTGCCAGCAGCCCGGACCGGCGGGGTTCAGATACGCAGTATTTT. This chain links TRBV5-4 with TRBJ2-3, with a possible D match to TRBD2 (6 bases). CDR1 is SGHNT, CDR2 YYREEE, per germline (reference sequence). The CDR3 has 15 residues. Trimming removed 4 bases at V and 4 bases at J, with 16 bases between. The variable domain in full, with the rest retrieved from reference TRBV5-4 and TRBJ2-3, is ETGVTQSPTHLIKTRGQQVTLRCSSQSGHNTVSWYQQALGQGPQFIFQYYREEENGRGNFPPRFSGLQFPNYSSELNVNALELDDSALYLCASSPDRRGSDTQYFGPGTRLTVL.

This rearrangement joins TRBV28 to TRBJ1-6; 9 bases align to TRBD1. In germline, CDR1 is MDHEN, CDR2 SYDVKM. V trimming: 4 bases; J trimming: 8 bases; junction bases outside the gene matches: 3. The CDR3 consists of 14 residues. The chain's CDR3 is CASSSGQGHSPLHF. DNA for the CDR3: TGTGCCAGCAGTTCGGGACAGGGACATTCACCCCTCCACTTT.

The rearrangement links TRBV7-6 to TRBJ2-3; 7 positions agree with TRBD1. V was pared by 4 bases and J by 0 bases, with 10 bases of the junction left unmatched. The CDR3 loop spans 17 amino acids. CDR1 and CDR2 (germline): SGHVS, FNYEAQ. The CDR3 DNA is TGTGCCAGCAGCTCAATAGACAGGGAACAAAGCACAGATACGCAGTATTTT. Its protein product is CASSSIDREQSTDTQYF.

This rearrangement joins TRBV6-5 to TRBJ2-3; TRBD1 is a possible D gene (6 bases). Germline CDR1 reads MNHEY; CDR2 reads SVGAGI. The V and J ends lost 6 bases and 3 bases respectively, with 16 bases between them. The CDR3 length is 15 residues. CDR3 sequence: CASSQSGGWTDTQYF. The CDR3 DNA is TGTGCCAGCAGCCAGAGTGGGGGCTGGACAGATACGCAGTATTTT.

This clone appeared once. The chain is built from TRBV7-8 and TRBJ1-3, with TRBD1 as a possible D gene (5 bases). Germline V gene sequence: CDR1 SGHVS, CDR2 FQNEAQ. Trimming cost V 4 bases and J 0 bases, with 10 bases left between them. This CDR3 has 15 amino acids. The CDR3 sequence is CASSSRDLSGNTIYF. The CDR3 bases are TGTGCCAGCAGCTCACGGGACCTCTCTGGAAACACCATATATTTT.

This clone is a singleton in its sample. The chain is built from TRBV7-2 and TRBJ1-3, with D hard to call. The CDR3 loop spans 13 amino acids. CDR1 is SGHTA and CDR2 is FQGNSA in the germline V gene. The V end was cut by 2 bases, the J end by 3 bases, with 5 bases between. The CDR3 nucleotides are TGTGCCAGCAGCTTATCACGTGGAAACACCATATATTTT. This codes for CASSLSRGNTIYF.

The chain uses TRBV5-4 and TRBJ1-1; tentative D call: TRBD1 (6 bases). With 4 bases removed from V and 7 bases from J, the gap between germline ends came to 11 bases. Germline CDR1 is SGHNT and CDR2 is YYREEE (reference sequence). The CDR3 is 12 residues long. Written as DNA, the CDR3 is TGTGCCAGCAGCCTCAGGACAGATGAAGCTTTCTTT. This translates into CASSLRTDEAFF.

The CDR3 loop reads CASSLGRGSLNTIYF. CDR3 nucleotides: TGTGCCAGCAGCTTAGGCAGGGGGTCCCTGAACACCATATATTTT. The chain recombines TRBV11-2 with TRBJ1-3, with 7 bases fitting TRBD1. CDR1 is SGHAT and CDR2 is FQNNGV in the germline V gene. CDR3 length equals 15 residues. V lost 1 base and J lost 7; bases outside the gene matches: 7.

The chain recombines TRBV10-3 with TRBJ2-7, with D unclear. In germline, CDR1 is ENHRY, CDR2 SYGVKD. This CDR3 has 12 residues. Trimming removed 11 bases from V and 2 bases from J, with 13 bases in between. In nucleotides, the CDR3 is TGTGCCGGAAGTAGTCAGCCCTACGAGCAGTACTTC. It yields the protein CAGSSQPYEQYF.

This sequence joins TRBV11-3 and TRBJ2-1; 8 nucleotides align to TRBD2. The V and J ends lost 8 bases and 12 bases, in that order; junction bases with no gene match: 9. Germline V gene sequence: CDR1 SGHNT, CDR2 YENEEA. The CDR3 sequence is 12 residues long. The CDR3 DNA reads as TGTGCCAGCTCCTATCCGGGGGGGATGCAGTTCTTC. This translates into CASSYPGGMQFF.

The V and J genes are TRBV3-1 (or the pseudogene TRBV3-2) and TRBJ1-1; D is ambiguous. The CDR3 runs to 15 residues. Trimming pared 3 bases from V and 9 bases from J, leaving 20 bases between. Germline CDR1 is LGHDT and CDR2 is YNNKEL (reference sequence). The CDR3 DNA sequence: TGTGCCAGCAGCCAGTATCCATCTTTCGTGGCAAAAGCTTTCTTT. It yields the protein CASSQYPSFVAKAFF.

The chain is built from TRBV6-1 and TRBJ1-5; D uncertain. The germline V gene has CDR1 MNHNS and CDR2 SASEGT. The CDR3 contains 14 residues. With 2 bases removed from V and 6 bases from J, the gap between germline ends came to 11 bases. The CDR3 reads CASSETGTSQPQHF. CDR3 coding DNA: TGTGCCAGCAGTGAAACGGGAACTTCTCAGCCCCAGCATTTT.

The CDR3 coding sequence is TGCGCCAGCAGCCAAGTGGATTTAGTCTCCGTCAATCAGCCCCAGCATTTT. Translation: CASSQVDLVSVNQPQHF. The chain uses TRBV4-1 and TRBJ1-5; D is ambiguous. V was clipped by 1 base and J by 3 bases, with 16 bases between them. The CDR3 sequence is 17 residues long. CDR1 MGHRA and CDR2 YSYEKL come from the germline V gene.

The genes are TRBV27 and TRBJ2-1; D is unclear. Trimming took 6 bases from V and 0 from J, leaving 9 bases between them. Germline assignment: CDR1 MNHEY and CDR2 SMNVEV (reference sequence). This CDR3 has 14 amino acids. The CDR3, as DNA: TGTGCCAGCAGAGATTCCTCCTCCTACAATGAGCAGTTCTTC. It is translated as CASRDSSSYNEQFF.

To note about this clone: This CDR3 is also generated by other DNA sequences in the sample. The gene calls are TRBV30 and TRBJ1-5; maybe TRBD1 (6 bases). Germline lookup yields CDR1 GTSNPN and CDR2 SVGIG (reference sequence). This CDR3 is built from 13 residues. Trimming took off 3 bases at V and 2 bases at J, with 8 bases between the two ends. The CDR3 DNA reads TGTGCCTGGAGCCGACAGGGCAATCAGCCCCAGCATTTT. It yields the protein CAWSRQGNQPQHF.

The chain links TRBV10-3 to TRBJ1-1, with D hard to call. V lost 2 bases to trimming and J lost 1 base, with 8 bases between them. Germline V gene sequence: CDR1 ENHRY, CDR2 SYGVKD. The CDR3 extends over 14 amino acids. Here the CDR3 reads CAISEGRRNTEAFF. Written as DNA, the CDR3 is TGTGCCATCAGTGAGGGGCGAAGGAACACTGAAGCTTTCTTT.

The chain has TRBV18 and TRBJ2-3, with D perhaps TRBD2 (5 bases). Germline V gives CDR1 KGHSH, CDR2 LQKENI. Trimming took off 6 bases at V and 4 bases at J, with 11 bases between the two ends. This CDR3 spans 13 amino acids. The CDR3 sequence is CASSAGSADTQYF. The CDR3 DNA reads TGTGCCAGCTCCGCTGGGAGTGCAGATACGCAGTATTTT.

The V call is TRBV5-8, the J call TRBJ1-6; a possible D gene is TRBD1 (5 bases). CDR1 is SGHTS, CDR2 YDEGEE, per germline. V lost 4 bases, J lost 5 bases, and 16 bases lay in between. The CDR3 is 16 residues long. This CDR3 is CASSRRIAGNNSPLHF. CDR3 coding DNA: TGTGCCAGCAGCCGCCGGATAGCAGGGAATAATTCACCCCTCCACTTT.

CDR3 loop: CASSIDRDYGYTF. Written as DNA, the CDR3 is TGTGCCAGTAGTATAGACAGAGACTATGGCTACACCTTC. The chain has TRBV19 and TRBJ1-2, with D uncertain. Germline CDR1 reads LNHDA; CDR2 reads SQIVND (reference sequence). Trimming removed 0 bases at V and 3 bases at J, with 5 bases between. CDR3 length equals 13 residues.

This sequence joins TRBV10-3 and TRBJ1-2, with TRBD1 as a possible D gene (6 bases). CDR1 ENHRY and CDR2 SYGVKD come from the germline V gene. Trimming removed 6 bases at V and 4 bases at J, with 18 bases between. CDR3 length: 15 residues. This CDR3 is CAIRRLQGTSYGYTF. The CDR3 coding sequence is TGTGCCATCAGGAGATTACAGGGAACTAGCTATGGCTACACCTTC.

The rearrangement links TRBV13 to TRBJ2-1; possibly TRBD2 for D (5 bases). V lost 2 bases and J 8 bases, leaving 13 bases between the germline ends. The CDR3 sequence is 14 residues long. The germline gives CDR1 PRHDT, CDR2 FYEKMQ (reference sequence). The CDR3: CASSLMTWEHEQFF. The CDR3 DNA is TGTGCCAGCAGCTTAATGACCTGGGAGCATGAGCAGTTCTTC.

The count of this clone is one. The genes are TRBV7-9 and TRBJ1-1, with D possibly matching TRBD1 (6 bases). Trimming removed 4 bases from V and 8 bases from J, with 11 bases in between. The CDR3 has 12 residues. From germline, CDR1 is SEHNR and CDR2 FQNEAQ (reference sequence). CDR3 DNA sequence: TGTGCCAGCAGCTCAGGACAGACAGAAGCTTTCTTT. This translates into CASSSGQTEAFF.

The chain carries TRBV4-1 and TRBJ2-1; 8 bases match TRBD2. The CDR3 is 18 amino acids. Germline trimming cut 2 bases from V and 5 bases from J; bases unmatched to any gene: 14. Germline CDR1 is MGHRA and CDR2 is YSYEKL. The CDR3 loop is CASSQRRLASPLNNEQFF. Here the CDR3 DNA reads TGCGCCAGCAGCCAACGTAGACTAGCGTCACCTCTAAACAATGAGCAGTTCTTC.

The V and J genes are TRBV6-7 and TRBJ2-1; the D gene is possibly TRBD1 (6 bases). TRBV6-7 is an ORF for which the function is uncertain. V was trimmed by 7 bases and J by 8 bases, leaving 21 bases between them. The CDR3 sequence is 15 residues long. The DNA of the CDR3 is TGTGCCAGCACCAACCTTTACCCCAGGGGCGATGAGCAGTTCTTC. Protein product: CASTNLYPRGDEQFF.

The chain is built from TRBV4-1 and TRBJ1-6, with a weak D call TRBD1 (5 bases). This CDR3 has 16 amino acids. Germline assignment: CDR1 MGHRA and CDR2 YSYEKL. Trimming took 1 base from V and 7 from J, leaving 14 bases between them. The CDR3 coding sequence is TGCGCCAGCAGCCAAGTTCTAGGGACGGCAAATTCACCCCTCCACTTT. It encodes CASSQVLGTANSPLHF.

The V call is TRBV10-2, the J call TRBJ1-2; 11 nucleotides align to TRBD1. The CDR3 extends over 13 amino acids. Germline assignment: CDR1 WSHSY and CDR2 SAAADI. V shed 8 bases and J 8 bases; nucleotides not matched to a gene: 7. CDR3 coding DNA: TGCGCCAGCTATGGATGGACAGGGGGCGGCTACACCTTC. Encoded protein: CASYGWTGGGYTF.

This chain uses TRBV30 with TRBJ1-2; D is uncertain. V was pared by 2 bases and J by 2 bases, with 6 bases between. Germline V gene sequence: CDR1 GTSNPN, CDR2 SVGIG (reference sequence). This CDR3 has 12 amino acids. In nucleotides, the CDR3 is TGTGCCTGGAGTCCCGGCAACTATGGCTACACCTTC. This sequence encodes CAWSPGNYGYTF.